The entry below describes one T cell receptor beta chain. V was shortened by 0 bases and J by 5 bases, with 13 bases between the two germline ends. The germline gives CDR1 LGHDT, CDR2 YNNKEL (reference sequence). The CDR3 is made up of 15 amino acids. This record belongs to a study of blood T cell repertoires in COVID-19. Original data processing: How many nucleated cells were present was estimated from reference gene primer amplification. Only in-frame clones appear in the TCRdb table, and some are missing; sequencing was by immunoSEQ multiplex PCR. V and J calls and clone size are as listed in that table; D and trimming were resolved from the DNA. The table lists 110,000 to 150,000 clones, just under 85% of them singletons.

The clonotype was recovered from a woman between 40 and 50 years old who had recovered from COVID-19. The material sequenced was PBMCs or T cells enriched from blood (not recorded which). This chain connects TRBV3-1 (or the pseudogene TRBV3-2) to TRBJ2-5, with D uncertain. The CDR3 nucleotides read TGTGCCAGCAGCCAAGATTTCGTCAGGTTGGAGACCCAGTACTTC. Translation: CASSQDFVRLETQYF.